This passage covers 17 T cell receptor beta chains from one sample sequenced in a study of cytomegalovirus exposure and HLA in healthy donors. Both 60 Vbeta primers and 13 Jbeta primers went into the PCR. Clones were sequenced by immunoSEQ multiplex PCR, and TCRdb holds only the in-frame ones, with some missing. The data contain under 200,000 clones, roughly 70% of them seen just once; the ten biggest clones take up 2.5% to 3.5%. Sequenced material: PBMCs. The source of these receptors is a woman aged 50 to 65 in good health and CMV-seropositive.

In its sample, this clone was seen a few times. The chain combines TRBV5-1 with TRBJ2-3; TRBD2 agrees at 10 bases. V trimming: 0 bases; J trimming: 5 bases; junction bases outside the gene matches: 9. Germline V lookup: CDR1 SGHRS, CDR2 YFSETQ. The CDR3 covers 17 residues. The CDR3 region is CASSLAGGSGGKDTQYF. CDR3 in DNA: TGCGCCAGCAGCTTGGCGGGGGGTAGCGGGGGGAAAGATACGCAGTATTTT.

This chain links TRBV11-2 with TRBJ1-4, with 8 bases identical to TRBD1. Germline CDR1 is SGHAT and CDR2 is FQNNGV. V lost 3 bases to trimming and J lost 3 bases; unmatched junction nucleotides: 9. The CDR3 is made up of 17 amino acids. The CDR3 DNA sequence: TGTGCCAGCAGCTTGAGGACAGGGCCGTTGTCTAATGAAAAACTGTTTTTT. It yields the protein CASSLRTGPLSNEKLFF.

This chain uses TRBV6-5 with TRBJ2-1; D perhaps matches TRBD1 (6 bases). Per the germline V gene, CDR1 is MNHEY and CDR2 is SVGAGI. The CDR3 covers 14 residues. The V gene lost 5 bases and the J gene lost 7 bases, with 15 bases spanning the gap. CDR3 DNA sequence: TGTGCCAGCAGTCTAACACAGGGATTGAATGAGCAGTTCTTC. Its translation is CASSLTQGLNEQFF.

This clone came up once. V usage is TRBV29-1 and J usage is TRBJ2-5, with D maybe TRBD1 (6 bases). CDR1 and CDR2 from the germline V gene are SQVTM and ANQGSEA. Trimming stripped 5 bases from V and 2 bases from J, with 15 bases between. This CDR3 has 14 residues. The CDR3, as DNA: TGCAGCGTTCTGGAGGACAGTCCTCAAGAGACCCAGTACTTC. Protein: CSVLEDSPQETQYF.

The gene calls are TRBV6-1 and TRBJ2-5, with 8 bases lining up with TRBD2. This CDR3 comprises 16 residues. Germline CDR1 is MNHNS and CDR2 is SASEGT. Germline trimming cut 1 base from V and 5 bases from J; bases unmatched to any gene: 9. The CDR3 sequence: CASSEDGPGGTETQYF. In nucleotides, the CDR3 is TGTGCCAGCAGTGAAGACGGCCCGGGGGGGACCGAGACCCAGTACTTC.

The V call is TRBV7-9, the J call TRBJ1-1, with TRBD1 as a possible D gene (6 bases). The germline CDR1 and CDR2 sequences are SEHNR and FQNEAQ (reference sequence). The CDR3 has 14 residues. Trimming pared 9 bases from V and 5 bases from J, leaving 19 bases between. As DNA, the CDR3 is TGTGCCAGTAATGGACAGACGACGGGTACTGAAGCTTTCTTT. This codes for CASNGQTTGTEAFF. The complete variable domain, with remaining parts taken from reference TRBV7-9 and TRBJ1-1, reads DTGVSQNPRHKITKRGQNVTFRCDPISEHNRLYWYRQTLGQGPEFLTYFQNEAQLEKSRLLSDRFSAERPKGSFSTLEIQRTEQGDSAMYLCASNGQTTGTEAFFGQGTRLTVV.

The chain employs TRBV6-1 and TRBJ1-3; D unclear. Germline V gives CDR1 MNHNS, CDR2 SASEGT. The CDR3 runs 15 residues. Trimming stripped 1 base from V and 9 bases from J, with 16 bases between. The CDR3 DNA sequence: TGTGCCAGCAGTGAAGGGACGGGGTCGGGAGCCACCATATATTTT. This encodes CASSEGTGSGATIYF.

This chain joins TRBV7-6 and TRBJ2-5; weak D call: TRBD2 (6 bases). From germline, CDR1 is SGHVS and CDR2 FNYEAQ. The CDR3 has 13 residues. The V gene lost 1 base and the J gene lost 7 bases, with 10 bases spanning the gap. The CDR3 DNA sequence: TGTGCCAGCAGCTTAGATGAGGGAGGGACCCAGTACTTC. It translates to CASSLDEGGTQYF. The complete variable domain, with remaining parts taken from reference TRBV7-6 and TRBJ2-5, reads GAGVSQSPRYKVTKRGQDVALRCDPISGHVSLYWYRQALGQGPEFLTYFNYEAQQDKSGLPNDRFSAERPEGSISTLTIQRTEQRDSAMYRCASSLDEGGTQYFGPGTRLLVL.

This clone occurred a few times. The V gene is TRBV27, the J gene TRBJ1-1; TRBD1 is a possible D gene (6 bases). Trimming pared 5 bases from V and 10 bases from J, leaving 14 bases between. The CDR3 contains 12 residues. The germline V gene encodes CDR1 MNHEY and CDR2 SMNVEV (reference sequence). The CDR3 region is CASSMTGRGAFF. Written as DNA, the CDR3 is TGTGCCAGCAGTATGACAGGCCGTGGAGCTTTCTTT.

The chain recombines TRBV2 with TRBJ2-1; 8 bases fit TRBD1. Germline V lookup: CDR1 SNHLY, CDR2 FYNNEI. The CDR3 totals 15 residues. Trimming removed 5 bases from V and 1 base from J; junction bases left unmatched: 4. The CDR3 nucleotides read TGTGCCAGCAGTACCGGGACAGGTTCCTACAATGAGCAGTTCTTC. This encodes CASSTGTGSYNEQFF. Supplemented by reference TRBV2 and TRBJ2-1, the full variable domain reads EPEVTQTPSHQVTQMGQEVILRCVPISNHLYFYWYRQILGQKVEFLVSFYNNEISEKSEIFDDQFSVERPDGSNFTLKIRSTKLEDSAMYFCASSTGTGSYNEQFFGPGTRLTVL.

This clone appeared a single time. The rearrangement joins TRBV10-3 to TRBJ1-3; D is perhaps TRBD1 (5 bases). This CDR3 comprises 15 residues. Germline V gives CDR1 ENHRY, CDR2 SYGVKD. Trimming took off 3 bases at V and 7 bases at J, with 16 bases between the two ends. The CDR3 region is CAISDSDAGRNTIYF. CDR3 bases: TGTGCCATCAGTGATTCAGACGCAGGGCGGAACACCATATATTTT.

The genes are TRBV19 and TRBJ2-1; 9 nucleotides line up with TRBD2. V lost 7 bases and J lost 7; bases outside the gene matches: 11. The CDR3 sequence is 15 residues long. Germline CDR1 LNHDA, CDR2 SQIVND (reference sequence). The DNA of the CDR3 is TGTGCCAGTACCGCCGGGAGCGGGGGGTTGAATGAGCAGTTCTTC. This encodes CASTAGSGGLNEQFF.

This chain uses TRBV11-2 with TRBJ1-6; 9 positions agree with TRBD1. The ends lost 5 bases at V and 9 bases at J; junction bases unmatched: 11. CDR1 and CDR2 from the germline V gene are SGHAT and FQNNGV. CDR3 length: 16 amino acids. CDR3 sequence: CASSAEVGQGPSPLHF. CDR3 in DNA: TGTGCCAGCAGCGCCGAGGTGGGACAGGGCCCTTCACCCCTCCACTTT.

V gene TRBV11-3 combines with J gene TRBJ1-6; D gene uncertain. This CDR3 spans 14 amino acids. Trimming left V 2 bases short and J 9 bases short, with 11 bases between. The germline CDR1 and CDR2 sequences are SGHNT and YENEEA. The CDR3 is CASSLRPEGSPLHF. In nucleotides, the CDR3 is TGTGCCAGCAGCTTACGACCGGAGGGTTCACCCCTCCACTTT.

The chain joins TRBV6-1 to TRBJ2-3; possibly TRBD1 for D (6 bases). This CDR3 is built from 14 residues. Between the trimmed V and J ends, which lost 6 bases and 2 bases, there was a span of 12 bases. From germline, CDR1 is MNHNS and CDR2 SASEGT. The CDR3: CASRLGQDTDTQYF. DNA of the CDR3: TGTGCCAGCAGATTGGGACAAGACACAGATACGCAGTATTTT.

The rearrangement links TRBV13 to TRBJ2-2; 9 nucleotides line up with TRBD2. This CDR3 contains 15 residues. J was trimmed by 8 bases and V by 4 bases; bases with no gene match: 8. Germline assignment: CDR1 PRHDT and CDR2 FYEKMQ (reference sequence). DNA of the CDR3: TGTGCCAGCAGCTGGGGCGGGGGGGCGTCGGGGGAGCTGTTTTTT. This translates into CASSWGGGASGELFF.

The J gene is TRBJ1-5, the V gene TRBV19; 7 bases fit TRBD1. CDR1 is LNHDA, CDR2 SQIVND, per germline (reference sequence). The V and J ends lost 5 bases and 5 bases, in that order; junction bases with no gene match: 3. This CDR3 region has 13 residues. The DNA of the CDR3 is TGTGCCAGTAGTCGGCAGGGGGATCAGCCCCAGCATTTT. As protein: CASSRQGDQPQHF.